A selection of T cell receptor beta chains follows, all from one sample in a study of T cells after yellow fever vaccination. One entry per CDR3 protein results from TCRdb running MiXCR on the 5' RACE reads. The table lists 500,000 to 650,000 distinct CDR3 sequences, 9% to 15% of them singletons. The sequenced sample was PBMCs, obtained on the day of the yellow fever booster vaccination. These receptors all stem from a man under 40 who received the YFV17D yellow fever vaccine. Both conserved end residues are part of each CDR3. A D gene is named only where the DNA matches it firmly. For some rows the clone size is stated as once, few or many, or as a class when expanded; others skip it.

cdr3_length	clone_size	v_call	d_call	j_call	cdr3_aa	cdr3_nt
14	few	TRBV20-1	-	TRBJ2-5	CSALRGRGEETQYF	TGCAGTGCTCTCCGGGGCCGCGGGGAAGAGACCCAGTACTTC
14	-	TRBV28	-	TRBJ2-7	CASSSLNESYEQYF	TGTGCCAGCAGTTCACTGAACGAATCCTACGAGCAGTACTTC
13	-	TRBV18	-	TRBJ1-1	CASSTDMNTEAFF	TGTGCCAGCTCGACAGACATGAACACTGAAGCTTTCTTT
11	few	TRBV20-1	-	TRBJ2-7	CSARAAYEQYF	TGCAGTGCTAGAGCGGCGTACGAGCAGTACTTC
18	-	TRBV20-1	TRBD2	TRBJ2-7	CSVLVLPNPGLAVYEQYF	TGCAGTGTTTTAGTCCTCCCCAACCCGGGACTAGCGGTCTACGAGCAGTACTTC
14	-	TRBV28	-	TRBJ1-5	CASTPGGFNQPQHF	TGTGCCAGCACCCCGGGGGGGTTCAATCAGCCCCAGCATTTT
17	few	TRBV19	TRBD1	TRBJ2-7	CASSIGLGTGTSYEQYF	TGTGCCAGTAGTATTGGGCTCGGGACAGGGACATCCTACGAGCAGTACTTC
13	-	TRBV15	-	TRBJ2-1	CATSRVDGVRPFF	TGTGCCACCAGCAGAGTTGATGGAGTGAGGCCGTTCTTC
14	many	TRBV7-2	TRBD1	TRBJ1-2	CASSPRDRGAGYTF	TGTGCCAGCAGCCCGAGGGACAGGGGGGCTGGCTACACCTTC
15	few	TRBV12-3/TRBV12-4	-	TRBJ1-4	CASSLLGRINEKLFF	TGTGCCAGCAGTTTACTTGGGCGGATAAATGAAAAACTGTTTTTT
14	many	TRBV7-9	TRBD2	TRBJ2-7	CASSLGGTTYEQYF	TGTGCCAGCAGCTTAGGTGGGACTACCTACGAGCAGTACTTC
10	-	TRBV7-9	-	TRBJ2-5	CASSGTFQYF	TGTGCCAGCAGCGGGACTTTCCAGTACTTC
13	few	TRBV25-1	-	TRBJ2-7	CASSPDRMNEQYF	TGTGCCAGCAGCCCCGACAGGATGAACGAGCAGTACTTC
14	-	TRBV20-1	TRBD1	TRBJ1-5	CSARGDRDNQPQHF	TGCAGTGCTAGGGGGGACAGGGACAATCAGCCCCAGCATTTT
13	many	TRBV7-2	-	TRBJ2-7	CASSALSSYEQYF	TGTGCCAGCAGCGCACTAAGCTCCTACGAGCAGTACTTC
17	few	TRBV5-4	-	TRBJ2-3	CASSSILGPTDSDTQYF	TGTGCCAGCAGCTCGATACTGGGCCCGACGGACTCGGATACGCAGTATTTT
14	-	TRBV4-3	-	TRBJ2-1	CASSRREYYNEQFF	TGCGCCAGCAGCCGAAGGGAGTACTACAATGAGCAGTTCTTC
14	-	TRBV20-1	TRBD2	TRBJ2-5	CSARVSGRGETQYF	TGCAGTGCTAGAGTTAGCGGGAGGGGAGAGACCCAGTACTTC
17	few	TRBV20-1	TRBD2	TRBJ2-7	CSALRTSGRASIGEQYF	TGCAGTGCTCTCAGGACTAGCGGGAGGGCCTCGATCGGCGAGCAGTACTTC
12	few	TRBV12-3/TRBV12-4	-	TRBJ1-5	CASSYDYQPQHF	TGTGCCAGCAGTTACGACTATCAGCCCCAGCATTTT
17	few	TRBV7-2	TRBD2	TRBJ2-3	CASSDRLAGGGADTQYF	TGTGCCAGCAGCGACCGACTAGCGGGAGGTGGGGCAGATACGCAGTATTTT
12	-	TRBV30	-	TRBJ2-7	CAWRTSSNEQYF	TGTGCCTGGAGAACTAGCTCTAACGAGCAGTACTTC
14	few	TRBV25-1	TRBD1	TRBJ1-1	CASRLTGGDTEAFF	TGTGCCAGCAGACTTACAGGGGGGGACACTGAAGCTTTCTTT
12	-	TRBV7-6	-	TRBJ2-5	CASSLGEAPQYF	TGTGCCAGCAGCTTAGGGGAAGCCCCCCAGTACTTC
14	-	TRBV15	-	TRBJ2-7	CATAEALVGHEQYF	TGTGCCACCGCCGAAGCACTAGTGGGCCACGAGCAGTACTTC
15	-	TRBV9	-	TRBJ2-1	CASSVVGGVINEQFF	TGTGCCAGCAGCGTAGTTGGGGGAGTGATAAATGAGCAGTTCTTC
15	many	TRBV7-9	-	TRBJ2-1	CASSYRSGFYNEQFF	TGTGCCAGCAGCTACAGGAGCGGTTTCTACAATGAGCAGTTCTTC
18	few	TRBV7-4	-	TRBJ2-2	CASSAGQPHCTNTGELFF	TGTGCCAGCAGCGCGGGACAGCCCCATTGTACGAACACCGGGGAGCTGTTTTTT
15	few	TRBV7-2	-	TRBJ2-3	CASSLEFSGGDTQYF	TGTGCCAGCAGCTTAGAGTTTTCCGGGGGAGATACGCAGTATTTT
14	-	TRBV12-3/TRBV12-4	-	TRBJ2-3	CASSLGSRADTQYF	TGTGCCAGCAGTTTAGGGTCCAGGGCAGATACGCAGTATTTT
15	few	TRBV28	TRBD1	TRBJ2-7	CASSLTQGKVYEQYF	TGTGCCAGCAGTTTAACACAGGGGAAGGTCTACGAGCAGTACTTC
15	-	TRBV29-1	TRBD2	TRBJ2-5	CSVESGTSVGETQYF	TGCAGCGTTGAGAGCGGGACTAGTGTCGGGGAGACCCAGTACTTC
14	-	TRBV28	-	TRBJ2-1	CASSRESSDNEQFF	TGTGCCAGCAGCAGGGAGTCAAGCGACAATGAGCAGTTCTTC
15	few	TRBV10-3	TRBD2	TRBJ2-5	CAISEGLAEQETQYF	TGTGCCATCAGTGAGGGACTAGCGGAACAAGAGACCCAGTACTTC
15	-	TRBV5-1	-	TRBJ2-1	CASTPWGLTMAEQFF	TGCGCCAGCACGCCCTGGGGACTCACGATGGCCGAGCAGTTCTTC
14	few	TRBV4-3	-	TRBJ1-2	CASSQAQGNYGYTF	TGCGCCAGCAGCCAAGCCCAGGGAAACTATGGCTACACCTTC
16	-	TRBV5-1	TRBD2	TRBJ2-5	CASSLTPSGRQETQYF	TGCGCCAGCAGCTTGACGCCTAGCGGGCGCCAAGAGACCCAGTACTTC
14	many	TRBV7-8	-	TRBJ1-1	CASSLVGANTEAFF	TGTGCCAGCAGCTTAGTCGGAGCCAACACTGAAGCTTTCTTT
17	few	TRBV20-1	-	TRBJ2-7	CSARDELGGGHGGEQYF	TGCAGTGCTAGAGACGAACTCGGGGGAGGACATGGGGGCGAGCAGTACTTC
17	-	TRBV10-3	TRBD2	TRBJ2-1	CAISEYTGTSGLGEQFF	TGTGCCATCAGTGAGTACACCGGGACTAGCGGCCTAGGTGAGCAGTTCTTC
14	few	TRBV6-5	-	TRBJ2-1	CASSYSAIYNEQFF	TGTGCCAGCAGTTACTCGGCTATATACAATGAGCAGTTCTTC
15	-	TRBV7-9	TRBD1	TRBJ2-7	CASSLPGQSSYEQYF	TGTGCCAGCAGCTTACCGGGACAGAGCTCCTACGAGCAGTACTTC
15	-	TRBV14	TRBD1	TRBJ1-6	CASSPLGTENSPLHF	TGTGCCAGCAGCCCGCTTGGGACAGAGAATTCACCCCTCCACTTT
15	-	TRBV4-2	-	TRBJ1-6	CASSQEITVNSPLHF	TGTGCCAGCAGCCAAGAAATCACAGTCAATTCACCCCTCCACTTT
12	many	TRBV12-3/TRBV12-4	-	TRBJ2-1	CASSQSWNEQFF	TGTGCCAGCAGTCAATCATGGAATGAGCAGTTCTTC
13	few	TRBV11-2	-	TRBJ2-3	CASSLPWGEAQYF	TGTGCCAGCAGCCTGCCTTGGGGGGAGGCGCAGTATTTT
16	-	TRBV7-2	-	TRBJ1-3	CASSYIPPGSGNTIYF	TGTGCCAGCAGCTACATACCGCCAGGGAGCGGAAACACCATATATTTT
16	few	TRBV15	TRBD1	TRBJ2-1	CATSRERDSSYNEQFF	TGTGCCACCAGCAGAGAACGGGACAGCTCCTACAATGAGCAGTTCTTC
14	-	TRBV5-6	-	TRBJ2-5	CASSLAMPQETQYF	TGTGCCAGCAGCTTAGCGATGCCCCAAGAGACCCAGTACTTC
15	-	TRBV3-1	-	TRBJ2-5	CATSQPADDQETQYF	TGTGCCACCAGCCAACCGGCGGACGATCAAGAGACCCAGTACTTC
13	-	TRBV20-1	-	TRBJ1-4	CSASQGAREKLFF	TGCAGTGCTTCACAGGGAGCGCGAGAAAAACTGTTTTTT
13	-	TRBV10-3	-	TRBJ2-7	CAISESSSYEQYF	TGTGCCATCAGTGAGTCGTCGTCCTACGAGCAGTACTTC
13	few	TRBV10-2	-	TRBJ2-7	CASSENRDYEQYF	TGCGCCAGCAGTGAAAACAGGGATTACGAGCAGTACTTC
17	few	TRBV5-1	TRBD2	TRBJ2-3	CASSSRLLAGDTDTQYF	TGCGCCAGCAGCTCCCGACTCCTAGCGGGAGATACAGATACGCAGTATTTT
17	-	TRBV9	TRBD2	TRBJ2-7	CASSSGLAGAESYEQYF	TGTGCCAGCAGCTCGGGACTAGCGGGAGCTGAATCCTACGAGCAGTACTTC
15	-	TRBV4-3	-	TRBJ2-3	CASSQDPAPTDTQYF	TGCGCCAGCAGCCAAGATCCAGCGCCGACAGATACGCAGTATTTT
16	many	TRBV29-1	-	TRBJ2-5	CSALGGEQPAQETQYF	TGCAGCGCACTAGGTGGGGAGCAACCCGCTCAAGAGACCCAGTACTTC
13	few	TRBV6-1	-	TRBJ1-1	CASSEARVTEAFF	TGTGCCAGCAGTGAAGCGAGGGTGACTGAAGCTTTCTTT
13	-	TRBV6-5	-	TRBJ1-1	CASSYSRGSEAFF	TGTGCCAGCAGTTACTCGCGGGGGTCCGAAGCTTTCTTT
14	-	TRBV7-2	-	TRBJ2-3	CASNKQGLTDTQYF	TGTGCCAGCAACAAGCAGGGGCTCACAGATACGCAGTATTTT